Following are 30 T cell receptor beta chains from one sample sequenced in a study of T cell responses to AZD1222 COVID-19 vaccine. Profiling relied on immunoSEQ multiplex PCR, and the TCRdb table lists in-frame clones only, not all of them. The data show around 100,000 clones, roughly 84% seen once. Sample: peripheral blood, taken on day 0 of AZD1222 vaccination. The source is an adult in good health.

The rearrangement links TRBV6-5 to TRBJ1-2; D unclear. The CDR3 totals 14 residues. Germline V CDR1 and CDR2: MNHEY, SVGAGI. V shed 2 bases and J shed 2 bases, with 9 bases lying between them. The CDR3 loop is CASSYRLRNYGYTF. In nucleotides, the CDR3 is TGTGCCAGCAGTTACAGGCTGAGAAACTATGGCTACACCTTC.

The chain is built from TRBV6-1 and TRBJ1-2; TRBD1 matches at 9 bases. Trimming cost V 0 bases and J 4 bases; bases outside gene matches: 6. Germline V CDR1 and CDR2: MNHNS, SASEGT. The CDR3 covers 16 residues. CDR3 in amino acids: CASSEAGGQGIYGYTF. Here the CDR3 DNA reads TGTGCCAGCAGTGAAGCGGGAGGACAGGGGATCTATGGCTACACCTTC.

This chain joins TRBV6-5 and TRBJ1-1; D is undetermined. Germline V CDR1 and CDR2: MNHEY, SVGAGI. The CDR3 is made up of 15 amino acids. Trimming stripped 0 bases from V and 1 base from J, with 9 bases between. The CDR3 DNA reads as TGTGCCAGCAGTTACTCGCGAGCGGGGAACACTGAAGCTTTCTTT. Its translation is CASSYSRAGNTEAFF.

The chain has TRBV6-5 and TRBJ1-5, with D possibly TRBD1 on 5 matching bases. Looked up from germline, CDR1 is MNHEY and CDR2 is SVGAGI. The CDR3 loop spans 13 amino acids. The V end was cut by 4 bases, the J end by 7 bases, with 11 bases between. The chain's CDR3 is CASSFSRDQPQHF. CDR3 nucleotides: TGTGCCAGCAGTTTCTCCCGGGACCAGCCCCAGCATTTT.

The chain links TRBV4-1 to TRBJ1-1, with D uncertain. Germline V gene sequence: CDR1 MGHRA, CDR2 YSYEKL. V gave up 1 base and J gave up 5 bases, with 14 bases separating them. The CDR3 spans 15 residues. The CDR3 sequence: CASSQGWGRRTEAFF. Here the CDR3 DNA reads TGCGCCAGCAGCCAAGGGTGGGGTAGACGGACTGAAGCTTTCTTT.

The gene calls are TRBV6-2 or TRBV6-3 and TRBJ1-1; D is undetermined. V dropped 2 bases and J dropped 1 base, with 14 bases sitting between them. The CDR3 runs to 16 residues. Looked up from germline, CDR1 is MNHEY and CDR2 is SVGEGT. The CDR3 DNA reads TGTGCCAGCAGTTACCCGAAGGGAATGGGGAACACTGAAGCTTTCTTT. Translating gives CASSYPKGMGNTEAFF.

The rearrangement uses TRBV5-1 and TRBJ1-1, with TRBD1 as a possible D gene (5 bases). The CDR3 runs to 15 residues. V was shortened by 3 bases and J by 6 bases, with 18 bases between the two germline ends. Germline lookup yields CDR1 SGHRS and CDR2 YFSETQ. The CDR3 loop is CASSSLRDRGPEAFF. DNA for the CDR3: TGCGCCAGCAGCTCGCTCCGGGACCGTGGGCCTGAAGCTTTCTTT.

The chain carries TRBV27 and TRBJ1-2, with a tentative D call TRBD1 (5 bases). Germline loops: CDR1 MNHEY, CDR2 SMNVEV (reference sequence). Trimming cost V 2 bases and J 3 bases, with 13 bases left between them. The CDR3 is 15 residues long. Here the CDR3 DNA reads TGTGCCAGCAGTTTAGTCCAGGGTCTACACTATGGCTACACCTTC. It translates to CASSLVQGLHYGYTF.

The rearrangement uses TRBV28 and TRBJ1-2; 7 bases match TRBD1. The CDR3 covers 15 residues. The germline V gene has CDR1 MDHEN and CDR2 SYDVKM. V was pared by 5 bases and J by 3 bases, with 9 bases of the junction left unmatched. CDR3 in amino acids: CASSTNRGIDYGYTF. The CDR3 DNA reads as TGTGCCAGCAGTACCAACAGGGGTATTGACTATGGCTACACCTTC.

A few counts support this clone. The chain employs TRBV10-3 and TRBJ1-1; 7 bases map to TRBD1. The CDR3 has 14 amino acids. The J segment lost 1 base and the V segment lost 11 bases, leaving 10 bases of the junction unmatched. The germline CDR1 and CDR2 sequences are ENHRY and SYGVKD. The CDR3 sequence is CAARDREENTEAFF. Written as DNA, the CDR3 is TGTGCCGCCAGAGACAGGGAGGAGAACACTGAAGCTTTCTTT.

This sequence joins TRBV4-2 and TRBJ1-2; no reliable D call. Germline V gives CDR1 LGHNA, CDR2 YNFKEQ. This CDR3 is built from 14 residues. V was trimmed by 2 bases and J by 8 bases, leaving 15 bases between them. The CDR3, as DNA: TGTGCCAGCAGCCAACGCGCGGATTTGGGGGGCTACACCTTC. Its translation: CASSQRADLGGYTF.

CDR3: CASSQVGQGGGTGQFF. CDR3 in DNA: TGTGCCAGCAGCCAAGTTGGGCAGGGAGGGGGGACTGGGCAGTTCTTC. The chain couples TRBV3-1 (or the pseudogene TRBV3-2) to TRBJ2-1; tentative D call: TRBD2 (7 bases). The CDR3 sequence is 16 residues long. The V gene lost 1 base and the J gene lost 12 bases, with 22 bases spanning the gap. Germline V gives CDR1 LGHDT, CDR2 YNNKEL (reference sequence).

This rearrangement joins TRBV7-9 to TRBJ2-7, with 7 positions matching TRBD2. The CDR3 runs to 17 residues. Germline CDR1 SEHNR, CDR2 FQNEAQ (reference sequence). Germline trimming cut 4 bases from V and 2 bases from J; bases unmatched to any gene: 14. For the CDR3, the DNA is TGTGCCAGCAGCTACCAAACCCGCGGGGGACTTGCCTACGAGCAGTACTTC. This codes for CASSYQTRGGLAYEQYF. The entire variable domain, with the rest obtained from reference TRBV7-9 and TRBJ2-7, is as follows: DTGVSQNPRHKITKRGQNVTFRCDPISEHNRLYWYRQTLGQGPEFLTYFQNEAQLEKSRLLSDRFSAERPKGSFSTLEIQRTEQGDSAMYLCASSYQTRGGLAYEQYFGPGTRLTVT.

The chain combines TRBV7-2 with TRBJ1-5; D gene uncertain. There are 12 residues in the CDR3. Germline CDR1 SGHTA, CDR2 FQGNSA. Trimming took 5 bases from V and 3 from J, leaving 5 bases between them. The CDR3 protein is CASSVDNQPQHF. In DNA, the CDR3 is TGTGCCAGCAGCGTCGACAATCAGCCCCAGCATTTT.

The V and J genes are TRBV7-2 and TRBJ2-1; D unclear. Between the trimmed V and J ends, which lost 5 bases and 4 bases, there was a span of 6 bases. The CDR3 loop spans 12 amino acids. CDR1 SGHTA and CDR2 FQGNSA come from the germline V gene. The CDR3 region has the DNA TGTGCCAGCAGCCCCGGATACAATGAGCAGTTCTTC. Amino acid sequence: CASSPGYNEQFF.

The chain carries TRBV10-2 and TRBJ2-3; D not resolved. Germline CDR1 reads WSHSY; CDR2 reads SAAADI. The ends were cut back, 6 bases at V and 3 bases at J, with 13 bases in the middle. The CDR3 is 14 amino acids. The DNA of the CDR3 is TGCGCCAGCAGGTTGGGGAAGTTAACAGATACGCAGTATTTT. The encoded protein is CASRLGKLTDTQYF.

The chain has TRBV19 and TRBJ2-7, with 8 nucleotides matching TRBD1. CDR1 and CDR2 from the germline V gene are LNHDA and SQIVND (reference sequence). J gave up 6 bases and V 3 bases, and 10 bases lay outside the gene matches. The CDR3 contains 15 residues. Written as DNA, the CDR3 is TGTGCCAGTAGTATTTGGGGCGGACAGGGAGTCGAGCAGTACTTC. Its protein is CASSIWGGQGVEQYF. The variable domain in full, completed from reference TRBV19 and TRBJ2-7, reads DGGITQSPKYLFRKEGQNVTLSCEQNLNHDAMYWYRQDPGQGLRLIYYSQIVNDFQKGDIAEGYSVSREKKESFPLTVTSAQKNPTAFYLCASSIWGGQGVEQYFGPGTRLTVT.

This CDR3 reads CASSRLTANYGYTF. CDR3 DNA: TGTGCCAGCAGCCGCCTGACAGCGAACTATGGCTACACCTTC. The chain employs TRBV6-5 and TRBJ1-2; maybe TRBD1 (5 bases). Per germline, CDR1 MNHEY and CDR2 SVGAGI. V lost 6 bases to trimming and J lost 2 bases, with 13 bases between them. The CDR3 totals 14 residues.

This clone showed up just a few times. CDR3 sequence (DNA): TGTGCCAGGCCGGGACGGAAAAACATTGTGGGGACAGGGGGTGGTGGCTACACCTTC. Translated: CARPGRKNIVGTGGGGYTF. The chain has TRBV14 and TRBJ1-2; 11 bases are a match to TRBD1. The V and J ends lost 9 bases and 7 bases, in that order; junction bases with no gene match: 25. In germline, CDR1 is SGHDN, CDR2 FVKESK. The CDR3 has 19 residues.

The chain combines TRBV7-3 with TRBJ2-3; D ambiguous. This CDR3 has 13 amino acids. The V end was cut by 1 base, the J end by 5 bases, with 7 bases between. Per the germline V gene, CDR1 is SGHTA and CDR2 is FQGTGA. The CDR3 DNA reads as TGTGCCAGCAGCTTAATGAAGGTAGATACGCAGTATTTT. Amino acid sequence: CASSLMKVDTQYF. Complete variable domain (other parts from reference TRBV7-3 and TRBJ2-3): GAGVSQTPSNKVTEKGKYVELRCDPISGHTALYWYRQSLGQGPEFLIYFQGTGAADDSGLPNDRFFAVRPEGSVSTLKIQRTERGDSAVYLCASSLMKVDTQYFGPGTRLTVL.

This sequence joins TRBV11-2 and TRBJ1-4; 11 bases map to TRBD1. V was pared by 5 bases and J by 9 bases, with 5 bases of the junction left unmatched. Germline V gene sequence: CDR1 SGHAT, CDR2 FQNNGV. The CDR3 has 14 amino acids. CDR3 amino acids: CASSQGQGVKKLFF. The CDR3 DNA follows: TGTGCCAGCAGCCAGGGACAGGGGGTCAAAAAACTGTTTTTT.

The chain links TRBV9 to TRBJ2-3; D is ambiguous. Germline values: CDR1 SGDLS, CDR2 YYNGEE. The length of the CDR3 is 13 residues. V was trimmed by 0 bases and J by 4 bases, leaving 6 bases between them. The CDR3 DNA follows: TGTGCCAGCAGCGTAGGACGGGCAGATACGCAGTATTTT. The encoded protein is CASSVGRADTQYF.

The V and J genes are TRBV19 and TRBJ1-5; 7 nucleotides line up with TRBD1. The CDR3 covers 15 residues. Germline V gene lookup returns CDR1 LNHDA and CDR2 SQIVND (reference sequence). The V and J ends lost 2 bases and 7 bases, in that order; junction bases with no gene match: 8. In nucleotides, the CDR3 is TGTGCCAGTAGTATATCCCGGGACAGAAACCAGCCCCAGCATTTT. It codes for CASSISRDRNQPQHF.

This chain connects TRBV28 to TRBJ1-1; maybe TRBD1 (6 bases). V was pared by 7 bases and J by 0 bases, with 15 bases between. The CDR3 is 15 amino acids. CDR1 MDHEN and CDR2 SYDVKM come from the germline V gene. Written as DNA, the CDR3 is TGTGCCAGCATAGCAATAGGACAGATGAACACTGAAGCTTTCTTT. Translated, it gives CASIAIGQMNTEAFF. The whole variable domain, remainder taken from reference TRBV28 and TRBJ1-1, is DVKVTQSSRYLVKRTGEKVFLECVQDMDHENMFWYRQDPGLGLRLIYFSYDVKMKEKGDIPEGYSVSREKKERFSLILESASTNQTSMYLCASIAIGQMNTEAFFGQGTRLTVV.

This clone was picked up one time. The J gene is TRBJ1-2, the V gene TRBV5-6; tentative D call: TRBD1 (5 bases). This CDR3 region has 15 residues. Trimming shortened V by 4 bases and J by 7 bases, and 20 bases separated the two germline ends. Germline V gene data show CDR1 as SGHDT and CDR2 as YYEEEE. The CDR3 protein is CASSPIPGLESGYTF. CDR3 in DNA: TGTGCCAGCAGCCCAATTCCGGGGCTAGAGTCTGGCTACACCTTC.

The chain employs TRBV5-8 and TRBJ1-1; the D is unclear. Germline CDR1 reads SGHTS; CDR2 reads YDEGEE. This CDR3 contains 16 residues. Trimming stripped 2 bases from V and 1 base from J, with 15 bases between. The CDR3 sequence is CASSFEFWVRNTEAFF. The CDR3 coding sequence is TGTGCCAGCAGCTTTGAGTTTTGGGTGAGGAACACTGAAGCTTTCTTT.

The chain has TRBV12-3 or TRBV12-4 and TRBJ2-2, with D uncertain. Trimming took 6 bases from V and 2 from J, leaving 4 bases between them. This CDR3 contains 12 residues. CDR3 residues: CASRPNTGELFF. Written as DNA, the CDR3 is TGTGCCAGCAGACCTAACACCGGGGAGCTGTTTTTT.

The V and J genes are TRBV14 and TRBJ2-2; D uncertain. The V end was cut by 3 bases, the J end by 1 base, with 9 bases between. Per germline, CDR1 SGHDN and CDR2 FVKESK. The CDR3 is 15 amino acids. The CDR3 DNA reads TGTGCCAGCAGCCACATGAGGAGGAACACCGGGGAGCTGTTTTTT. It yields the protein CASSHMRRNTGELFF.

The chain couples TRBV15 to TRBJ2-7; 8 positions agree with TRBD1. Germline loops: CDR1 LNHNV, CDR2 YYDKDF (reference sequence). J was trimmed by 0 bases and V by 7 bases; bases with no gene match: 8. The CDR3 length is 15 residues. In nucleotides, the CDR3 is TGTGCCACCACCTCCGGGACAGGTGCCTCCTACGAGCAGTACTTC. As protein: CATTSGTGASYEQYF.

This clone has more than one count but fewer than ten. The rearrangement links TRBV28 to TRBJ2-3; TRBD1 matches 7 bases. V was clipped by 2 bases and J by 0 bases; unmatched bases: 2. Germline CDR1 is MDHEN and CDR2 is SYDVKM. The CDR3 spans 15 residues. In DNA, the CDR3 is TGTGCCAGCAGTTTACGGACAGGAAGCACAGATACGCAGTATTTT. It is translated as CASSLRTGSTDTQYF.